These T cell receptor beta chains were read from a single sample in a study of neurological immune-mediated disorders. From the 5' RACE reads, TCRdb called clonotypes with MiXCR, one entry per CDR3 protein. In the table there are some 50,000 distinct CDR3 sequences, about 2% of which are singletons. Sequencing was carried out using PBMCs. Receptors originate from a woman aged 40 to 55 with multiple sclerosis. Each CDR3 is given with its conserved first and last residue. D genes are given only for firm matches. Rows give clone size only sometimes, using once, few, many, or a class for an expanded clone.

TGCAGCGTTGAAGGGCCCTTCGACAGAAACTATGGCTACACCTTC | CSVEGPFDRNYGYTF | . | TRBJ1-2 | many | TRBV29-1
TGTGCCAGCAGTTTATTGGGGGGGAACACTGAAGCTTTCTTT | CASSLLGGNTEAFF | . | TRBJ1-1 | . | TRBV27
TGTGCCAGCAAGCTTTGGACGAACACTGAAGCTTTCTTT | CASKLWTNTEAFF | . | TRBJ1-1 | many | TRBV2
TGTGCCAGCAGCTTAGTGGGGATGAAGAACACTGAAGCTTTCTTT | CASSLVGMKNTEAFF | . | TRBJ1-1 | many | TRBV7-2
TGCAGTGCTGCCGGGGACAACTCCTACGAGCAGTACTTC | CSAAGDNSYEQYF | . | TRBJ2-7 | . | TRBV20-1
TGTGCCAGCAGTTTATACGGGGAGCCCCAGCATTTT | CASSLYGEPQHF | . | TRBJ1-5 | . | TRBV27
TGTGCCAGCAGCTACGACAGTCAAGAGACCCAGTACTTC | CASSYDSQETQYF | . | TRBJ2-5 | many | TRBV3-1
TGCAGTGCTGTTAAGGACGGTCACTATAGCAATCAGCCCCAGCATTTT | CSAVKDGHYSNQPQHF | . | TRBJ1-5 | many | TRBV20-1
TGTGCCAGCAGCAAACCCCAGGGGGCGGAGTATAATTCACCCCTCCACTTT | CASSKPQGAEYNSPLHF | . | TRBJ1-6 | many | TRBV21-1
TGTGCCAGCAGCTCCTACAGGGGTACGAGAGATACGCAGTATTTT | CASSSYRGTRDTQYF | TRBD1 | TRBJ2-3 | many | TRBV7-2
TGTGCCAGCGGTCCCGGGACAGGGGCCTATAATTCACCCCTCCACTTT | CASGPGTGAYNSPLHF | TRBD1 | TRBJ1-6 | . | TRBV2
TGCAGTGCTGAGAGATCGTTCTGGGGGATCACAGATACGCAGTATTTT | CSAERSFWGITDTQYF | . | TRBJ2-3 | many | TRBV20-1
TGTGCCAGCAGCCAAGAAGGAGAGCAGCCCCAGCATTTT | CASSQEGEQPQHF | . | TRBJ1-5 | many | TRBV3-1
TGTGCCAGCAGTGAGCAGGGGGCTGTGAACACTGAAGCTTTCTTT | CASSEQGAVNTEAFF | TRBD1 | TRBJ1-1 | many | TRBV2
TGTGCCAGCAGTTTTTCCTCTCGGACCCAGTACTTC | CASSFSSRTQYF | . | TRBJ2-5 | many | TRBV12-3/TRBV12-4
TGTGCCAGCAGCCTTTCGGGTAGCACAGATACGCAGTATTTT | CASSLSGSTDTQYF | . | TRBJ2-3 | many | TRBV7-2
TGTGCCAGCAGTCGTACGTACACAGATACGCAGTATTTT | CASSRTYTDTQYF | . | TRBJ2-3 | many | TRBV27
TGTGCCAGCAGCGGCCGGGGCGCAGATACGCAGTATTTT | CASSGRGADTQYF | . | TRBJ2-3 | many | TRBV3-1
TGCGCCAGCAGCTTGGCCGGTGGGGCTGGCCTAAGGGATACGCAGTATTTT | CASSLAGGAGLRDTQYF | . | TRBJ2-3 | many | TRBV5-1
TGTGCCAGCAGCCAAAGCCTTGGGACAGGGGGGCAGTTCTTC | CASSQSLGTGGQFF | TRBD1 | TRBJ2-1 | many | TRBV3-1
TGTGCCATCAGCCACAGGGGGCCGGCCTACGAGCAGTACTTC | CAISHRGPAYEQYF | TRBD1 | TRBJ2-7 | many | TRBV10-3
TGCGCCAGCAGCACCCGGACCGCAGACACTGAAGCTTTCTTT | CASSTRTADTEAFF | . | TRBJ1-1 | many | TRBV5-1
TGTGCCAGCCTGGGACAGCCAAAAAACATTCAGTACTTC | CASLGQPKNIQYF | TRBD1 | TRBJ2-4 | . | TRBV12-3/TRBV12-4
TGTGCCAGCAGCCAAGATTGGGGTTACAGAGGGGCCCTCCACTTT | CASSQDWGYRGALHF | . | TRBJ1-6 | many | TRBV4-2
TGTGCCAGCAGTTTCGAGCAGACAGGGACTGAAGCTTTCTTT | CASSFEQTGTEAFF | TRBD1 | TRBJ1-1 | many | TRBV12-3/TRBV12-4
TGTGCCAGCAGCAAAAGACCGGGGGGGCACGAGCAGTACTTC | CASSKRPGGHEQYF | TRBD2 | TRBJ2-7 | many | TRBV7-2
TGCGCCAGCAGCTTGGTGGGGAGGGAGCAGTACTTC | CASSLVGREQYF | . | TRBJ2-7 | many | TRBV5-1
TGCGCCAGCAGTGAGTCCGGGGGGCGACAGCCCCAGCATTTT | CASSESGGRQPQHF | . | TRBJ1-5 | many | TRBV10-2
TGCAGTGCTTACACAGGGTCCTCCTACGAGCAGTACTTC | CSAYTGSSYEQYF | . | TRBJ2-7 | many | TRBV20-1
TGTGCCATCAGTGAACTGACACTCTCTGGAAACACCATATATTTT | CAISELTLSGNTIYF | . | TRBJ1-3 | many | TRBV10-3
TGCGCCAGCTGGACTAGCGGCGCAGATACGCAGTATTTT | CASWTSGADTQYF | TRBD2 | TRBJ2-3 | many | TRBV5-1
TGTGCCAGCATCCGACTAGCGGGGGAGAATGAGCAGTTCTTC | CASIRLAGENEQFF | TRBD2 | TRBJ2-1 | many | TRBV6-6
TGCAGCGGCTGGACAGGGAACCCCTACAATGAGCAGTTCTTC | CSGWTGNPYNEQFF | TRBD1 | TRBJ2-1 | many | TRBV29-1
TGCGCCAGCAGCTTAACAGGGCTAGCTGACTATGGCTACACCTTC | CASSLTGLADYGYTF | . | TRBJ1-2 | many | TRBV5-1
TGTGCTAGTGGTCTAGAGGTGGGGGCTCTGGAGCAGTTCTTC | CASGLEVGALEQFF | . | TRBJ2-1 | . | TRBV12-5
TGTGCCAGCAGGTTAGGGGGCGCAGGAAACACTGAAGCTTTCTTT | CASRLGGAGNTEAFF | TRBD1 | TRBJ1-1 | many | TRBV6-6
TGCAGCGTAGAAGGAACCGGGACCCAAAGCACAGATACGCAGTATTTT | CSVEGTGTQSTDTQYF | . | TRBJ2-3 | medium-sized | TRBV20-1
TGTGCCAGCAGTCAGGTCGGCTTTTATAGCAATCAGCCCCAGCATTTT | CASSQVGFYSNQPQHF | . | TRBJ1-5 | many | TRBV6-1
TGTGCCAGCAGCCCCCCGCACCATCCGGGGTACCAGTACTTC | CASSPPHHPGYQYF | . | TRBJ2-7 | many | TRBV6-5
TGTGCCAGCAGCCGAGGACTAACCGACACCGGGGAGCTGTTTTTT | CASSRGLTDTGELFF | . | TRBJ2-2 | many | TRBV3-1
TGCACCAGCAGCCCCCCCCCGAACAGGGTGATTCTTATGGGGCAGTACTTC | CTSSPPPNRVILMGQYF | . | TRBJ2-7 | many | TRBV1
TGCGCCAGCAGCTCTTGGACAGGGGAAACCTACGAGCAGTACTTC | CASSSWTGETYEQYF | TRBD1 | TRBJ2-7 | many | TRBV5-1